The 10 T cell receptor beta chains in this list originate from one sample, sequenced in a study of shared clonotypes between healthy human individuals. Generated by immunoSEQ multiplex PCR, the TCRdb table keeps only in-frame clones and is missing some. The repertoire holds a few hundred thousand clones, with roughly three quarters as singletons. Sequences were obtained from PBMCs. Receptors were obtained from a woman between 40 and 55 years old in good health. Some clones in this sample may be carry-over from other donors' samples.

In its sample, this clone was seen many times. The identical CDR3 is also encoded by other nucleotide sequences in the sample. The rearrangement uses TRBV29-1 and TRBJ2-5; 7 bases agree with TRBD1. This CDR3 has 12 residues. With V trimmed by 7 bases and J by 0 bases, 2 bases remained unmatched. The germline V gene encodes CDR1 SQVTM and CDR2 ANQGSEA. The CDR3 sequence: CSGGTDQETQYF. The CDR3 bases are TGCAGCGGAGGGACAGACCAAGAGACCCAGTACTTC.

This chain links TRBV7-9 with TRBJ1-3; no clear D gene. CDR1 and CDR2 (germline): SEHNR, FQNEAQ (reference sequence). The CDR3 loop spans 18 amino acids. Between the trimmed V and J ends, which lost 0 bases and 0 bases, there was a span of 15 bases. The CDR3, as DNA: TGTGCCAGCAGCTTAGCGTTTCAGGATATCTTCTCTGGAAACACCATATATTTT. Protein sequence: CASSLAFQDIFSGNTIYF.

The CDR3 DNA sequence: TGCGCCAGCAGGGACAGCGGGACAGATACGCAGTATTTT. Translation gives CASRDSGTDTQYF. The chain has TRBV5-1 and TRBJ2-3; D assignment may be TRBD1 or TRBD2 (6 bases each). V was clipped by 5 bases and J by 3 bases, with 10 bases between them. The CDR3 contains 13 residues. Germline V gives CDR1 SGHRS, CDR2 YFSETQ. The variable domain in full, completed from reference TRBV5-1 and TRBJ2-3, reads KAGVTQTPRYLIKTRGQQVTLSCSPISGHRSVSWYQQTPGQGLQFLFEYFSETQRNKGNFPGRFSGRQFSNSRSEMNVSTLELGDSALYLCASRDSGTDTQYFGPGTRLTVL.

The chain recombines TRBV7-2 with TRBJ1-5; D ambiguous. The germline V gene encodes CDR1 SGHTA and CDR2 FQGNSA. The length of the CDR3 is 16 residues. The V end was cut by 2 bases, the J end by 0 bases, with 11 bases between. The DNA for the CDR3 is TGTGCCAGCAGCTTAATAGCGGATTATAGCAATCAGCCCCAGCATTTT. Residues: CASSLIADYSNQPQHF.

The chain links TRBV5-1 to TRBJ2-5; unclear D gene. The germline V and J ends were trimmed by 0 bases and 1 base, with 4 bases remaining between them. This CDR3 is 13 amino acids long. CDR1 is SGHRS, CDR2 YFSETQ, per germline. This CDR3 is CASSLASQETQYF. CDR3 nucleotides: TGCGCCAGCAGCTTGGCATCCCAAGAGACCCAGTACTTC.

This rearrangement joins TRBV9 to TRBJ1-2; D call uncertain. Germline assignment: CDR1 SGDLS and CDR2 YYNGEE. Trimming removed 3 bases from V and 4 bases from J, with 16 bases in between. This CDR3 is 15 amino acids long. CDR3 in DNA: TGTGCCAGCAGCGAACAACCCGGCGACGGCTATGGCTACACCTTC. Translated, it gives CASSEQPGDGYGYTF.

The chain is built from TRBV7-3 and TRBJ2-3; possibly TRBD1 or TRBD2 for D (5 bases each). This CDR3 is 15 amino acids long. Trimming removed 5 bases at V and 4 bases at J, with 16 bases between. Per germline, CDR1 SGHTA and CDR2 FQGTGA. This chain's CDR3 is CASSPGSGLPDTQYF. Written as DNA, the CDR3 is TGTGCCAGCAGCCCAGGGAGCGGATTGCCAGATACGCAGTATTTT.

This chain uses TRBV6-5 with TRBJ2-2; 9 bases align to TRBD2. Germline V gives CDR1 MNHEY, CDR2 SVGAGI. Unmatched junction bases numbered 4, after V lost 6 bases and J lost 2 bases. The CDR3 totals 15 residues. The CDR3 protein is CASRKTSGNTGELFF. The CDR3 bases are TGTGCCAGCAGAAAGACTAGCGGAAACACCGGGGAGCTGTTTTTT.

This clone was counted ten times or more. Other DNA sequences in the same sample also yield this CDR3. The V and J genes are TRBV11-2 and TRBJ2-7, with D perhaps matching TRBD1 (6 bases). This CDR3 has 14 residues. Germline loops: CDR1 SGHAT, CDR2 FQNNGV. V lost 1 base to trimming and J lost 1 base, with 8 bases between them. The CDR3: CASSLVQGSYEQYF. In DNA, the CDR3 is TGTGCCAGCAGCTTAGTACAGGGTTCCTACGAGCAGTACTTC.

The chain joins TRBV19 to TRBJ2-5, with D tentatively TRBD2 (5 bases). CDR1 is LNHDA and CDR2 is SQIVND in the germline V gene (reference sequence). The CDR3 totals 12 residues. Trimming cost V 9 bases and J 2 bases, with 10 bases left between them. CDR3 sequence reads: CASGVGQETQYF. CDR3 bases: TGTGCCAGCGGGGTAGGGCAAGAGACCCAGTACTTC.